Included here is one T cell receptor beta chain sequence, with context. Its antigen remains unknown. The V gene's germline CDR1 is SGHKS and CDR2 YYEKEE (reference sequence). V lost 5 bases to trimming and J lost 2 bases, with 17 bases between them. The CDR3 loop spans 15 amino acids. The record originates from a study of shared clonotypes between healthy human individuals. Overall study context: Three plates each covered CD4 naive and memory; CD8 naive two, CD8 memory one. The study, taken as a whole, reports: A reduction in generation probabilities was seen for non-shared clonotypes relative to those shared by all four donors.

Naivety among CD8 cells was defined by CD45RO negativity and positive CCR7 selection, thereby excluding terminally differentiated effector memory CD45RA+ cells. Execution of the assay was at deep level. It was about 190 ng DNA, around 32,000 T cell genomes, that sorted-subset replicate PCRs used. Sequencing used immunoSEQ multiplex PCR; TCRdb keeps in-frame clones, though not all of them. Of around 2,000,000 clones in the sample, just over 90% are singletons; the top ten hold about 1.8%. This receptor was identified in a man aged 18 to 29 in good health. Some clones in this sample may be carry-over from other donors' samples. The sequencing input was naive CD8+ T cells from PBMCs. The gene calls are TRBV5-5 and TRBJ2-7; either TRBD1 or TRBD2 may supply D (5 bases each). The CDR3 nucleotides read TGTGCCAGCAGTTATCTGGGGGATTGGGCCTACGAGCAGTACTTC. It codes for CASSYLGDWAYEQYF.